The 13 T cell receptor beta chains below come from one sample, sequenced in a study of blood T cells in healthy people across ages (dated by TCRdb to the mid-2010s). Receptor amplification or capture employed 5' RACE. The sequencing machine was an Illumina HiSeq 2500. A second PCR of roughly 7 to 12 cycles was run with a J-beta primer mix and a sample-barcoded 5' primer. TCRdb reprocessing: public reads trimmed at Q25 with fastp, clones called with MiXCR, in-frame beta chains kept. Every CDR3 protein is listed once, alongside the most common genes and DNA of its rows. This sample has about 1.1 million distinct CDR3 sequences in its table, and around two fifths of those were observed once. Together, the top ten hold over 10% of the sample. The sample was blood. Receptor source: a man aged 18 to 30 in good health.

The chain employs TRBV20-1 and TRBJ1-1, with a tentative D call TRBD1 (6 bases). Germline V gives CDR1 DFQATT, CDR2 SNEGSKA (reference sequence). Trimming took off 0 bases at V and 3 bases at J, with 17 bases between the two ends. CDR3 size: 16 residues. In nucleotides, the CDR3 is TGCAGTGCTAGAGATCCCTCTAGGGGGGAGCACACTGAAGCTTTCTTT. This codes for CSARDPSRGEHTEAFF.

Here the CDR3 reads CSARPGTESSYEQYF. The DNA of the CDR3 is TGCAGTGCTAGACCCGGGACGGAGAGCTCCTACGAGCAGTACTTC. The chain has TRBV20-1 and TRBJ2-7; D assignment may be TRBD1 or TRBD2 (5 bases each). The CDR3 extends over 15 amino acids. Trimming removed 2 bases from V and 0 bases from J, with 14 bases in between. CDR1 and CDR2 from the germline V gene are DFQATT and SNEGSKA (reference sequence).

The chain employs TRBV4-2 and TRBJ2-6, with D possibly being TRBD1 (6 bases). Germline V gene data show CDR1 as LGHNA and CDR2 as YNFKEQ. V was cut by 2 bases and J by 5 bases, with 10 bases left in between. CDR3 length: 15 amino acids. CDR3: CASSQLQGRANVLTF. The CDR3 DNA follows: TGTGCCAGCAGCCAACTACAGGGTAGGGCCAACGTCCTGACTTTC.

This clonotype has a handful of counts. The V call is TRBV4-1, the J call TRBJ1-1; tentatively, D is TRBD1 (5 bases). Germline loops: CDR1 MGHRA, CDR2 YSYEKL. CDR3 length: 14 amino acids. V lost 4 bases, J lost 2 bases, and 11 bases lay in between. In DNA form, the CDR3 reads TGCGCCAGCAGCCCCTACAGGAGAAACACTGAAGCTTTCTTT. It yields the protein CASSPYRRNTEAFF.

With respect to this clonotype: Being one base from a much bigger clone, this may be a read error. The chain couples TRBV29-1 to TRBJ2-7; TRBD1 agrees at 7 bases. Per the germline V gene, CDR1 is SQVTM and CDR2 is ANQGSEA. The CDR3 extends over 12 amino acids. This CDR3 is CSVQGSPYKQYF. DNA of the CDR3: TGCAGCGTACAGGGGAGCCCCTACAAGCAGTACTTC.

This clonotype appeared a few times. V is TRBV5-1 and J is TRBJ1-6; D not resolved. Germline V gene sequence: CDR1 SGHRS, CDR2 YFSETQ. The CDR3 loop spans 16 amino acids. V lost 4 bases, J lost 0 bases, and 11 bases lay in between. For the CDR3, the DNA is TGCGCCAGCAGCCTCGACCTGAGCTCCTATAATTCACCCCTCCACTTT. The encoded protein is CASSLDLSSYNSPLHF.

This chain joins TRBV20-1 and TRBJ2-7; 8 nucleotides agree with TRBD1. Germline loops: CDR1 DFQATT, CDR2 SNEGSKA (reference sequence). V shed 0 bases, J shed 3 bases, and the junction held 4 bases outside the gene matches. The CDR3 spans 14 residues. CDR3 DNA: TGCAGTGCTAGAGACAGCGGACAGGGCTACGAGCAGTACTTC. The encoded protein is CSARDSGQGYEQYF.

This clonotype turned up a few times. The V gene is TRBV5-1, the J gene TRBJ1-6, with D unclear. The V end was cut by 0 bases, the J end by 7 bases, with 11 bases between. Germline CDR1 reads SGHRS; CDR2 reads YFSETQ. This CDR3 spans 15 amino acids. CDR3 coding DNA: TGCGCCAGCAGCTTGGATGGACGGTCGAATTCACCCCTCCACTTT. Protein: CASSLDGRSNSPLHF.

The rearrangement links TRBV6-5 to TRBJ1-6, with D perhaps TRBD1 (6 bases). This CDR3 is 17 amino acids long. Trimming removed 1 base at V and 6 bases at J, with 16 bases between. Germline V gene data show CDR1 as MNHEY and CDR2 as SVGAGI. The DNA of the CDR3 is TGTGCCAGCAGTTACTTTGGGCCGCGGACAGTTAATTCACCCCTCCACTTT. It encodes CASSYFGPRTVNSPLHF.

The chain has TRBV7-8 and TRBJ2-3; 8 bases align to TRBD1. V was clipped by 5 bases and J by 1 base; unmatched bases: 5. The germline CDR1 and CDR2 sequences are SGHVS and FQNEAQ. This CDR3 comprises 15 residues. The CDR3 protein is CASSRDRGGTDTQYF. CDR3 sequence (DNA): TGTGCCAGCAGCCGTGACAGGGGCGGCACAGATACGCAGTATTTT.

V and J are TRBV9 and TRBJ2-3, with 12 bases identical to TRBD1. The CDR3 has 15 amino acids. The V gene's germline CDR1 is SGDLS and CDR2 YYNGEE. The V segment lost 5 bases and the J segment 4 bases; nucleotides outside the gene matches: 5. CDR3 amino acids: CASSGTGGHSDTQYF. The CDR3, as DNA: TGTGCCAGCAGTGGGACAGGGGGCCATTCAGATACGCAGTATTTT.

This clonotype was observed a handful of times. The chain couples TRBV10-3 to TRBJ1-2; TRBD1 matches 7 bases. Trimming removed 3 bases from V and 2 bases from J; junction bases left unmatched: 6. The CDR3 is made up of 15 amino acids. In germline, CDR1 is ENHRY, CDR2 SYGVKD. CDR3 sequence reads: CAISDKDRYNYGYTF. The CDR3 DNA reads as TGTGCCATCAGTGATAAGGACAGGTACAACTATGGCTACACCTTC.

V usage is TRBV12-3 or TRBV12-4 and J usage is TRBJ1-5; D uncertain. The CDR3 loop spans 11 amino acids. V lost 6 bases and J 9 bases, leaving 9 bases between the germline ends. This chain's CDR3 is CASSLSGPQHF. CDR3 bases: TGTGCCAGCAGCCTCAGCGGGCCCCAGCATTTT.